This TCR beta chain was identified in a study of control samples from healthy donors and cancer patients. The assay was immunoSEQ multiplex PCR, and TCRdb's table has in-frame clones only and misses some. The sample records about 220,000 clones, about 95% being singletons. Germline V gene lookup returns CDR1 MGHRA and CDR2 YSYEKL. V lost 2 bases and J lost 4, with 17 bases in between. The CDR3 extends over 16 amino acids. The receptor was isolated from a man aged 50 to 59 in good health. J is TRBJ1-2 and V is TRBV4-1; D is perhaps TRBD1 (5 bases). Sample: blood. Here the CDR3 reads CASSQTGTHDRYGYTF. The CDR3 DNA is TGCGCCAGCAGCCAAACCGGGACGCACGACCGCTATGGCTACACCTTC.